This is a list of T cell receptor beta chains from one sample in a study of cytomegalovirus exposure and HLA in healthy donors. Clones were read by immunoSEQ multiplex PCR, and TCRdb kept only the in-frame ones, dropping some. The sample includes fewer than 150,000 clones, 70% to 80% of them seen just once. Sequences were obtained from PBMCs. Every receptor here comes from a man in his fifties in good health and CMV-seropositive. CDR3s include the opening cysteine and the closing phenylalanine or tryptophan. Each record gives: J gene, clone size, D gene, V gene, CDR3 protein, CDR3 DNA. A D gene is named only where the DNA matches it firmly. Clone size is given for some rows only: seen once, a few or many times, or a class if the clone is expanded.

j_call: TRBJ2-6
clone_size: NA
d_call: TRBD1
v_call: TRBV7-9
cdr3_aa: CASSFLSGQGMGGANVLTF
cdr3_nt: TGTGCCAGCAGCTTTTTATCGGGACAGGGGATGGGGGGGGCCAACGTCCTGACTTTC

j_call: TRBJ2-7
clone_size: NA
d_call: TRBD1
v_call: TRBV5-6
cdr3_aa: CASSKGQLLSYEQYF
cdr3_nt: TGTGCCAGCAGCAAGGGACAGCTTCTTTCCTACGAGCAGTACTTC

j_call: TRBJ2-7
clone_size: NA
d_call: NA
v_call: TRBV7-9
cdr3_aa: CASSSTSPGLSYF
cdr3_nt: TGTGCCAGCAGCTCAACCTCCCCGGGACTGTCGTACTTC

j_call: TRBJ1-2
clone_size: NA
d_call: TRBD1
v_call: TRBV11-2
cdr3_aa: CASSLGDSGRVRDGYTF
cdr3_nt: TGTGCCAGCAGCTTGGGGGACAGTGGGCGTGTGAGGGATGGCTACACCTTC

j_call: TRBJ1-1
clone_size: few
d_call: NA
v_call: TRBV6-1
cdr3_aa: CASRSGRITEAFF
cdr3_nt: TGTGCCAGCCGCTCAGGGCGGATCACTGAAGCTTTCTTT

j_call: TRBJ1-1
clone_size: NA
d_call: TRBD1
v_call: TRBV9
cdr3_aa: CASSSTGTGGEAFF
cdr3_nt: TGTGCCAGCAGCTCTACCGGGACAGGGGGCGAAGCTTTCTTT

j_call: TRBJ2-7
clone_size: NA
d_call: TRBD2
v_call: TRBV5-4
cdr3_aa: CASSLAGTSGTYEQYF
cdr3_nt: TGTGCCAGCAGCTTAGCCGGGACTAGCGGAACCTACGAGCAGTACTTC

j_call: TRBJ2-2
clone_size: NA
d_call: NA
v_call: TRBV9
cdr3_aa: CASSVEGGANTGELFF
cdr3_nt: TGTGCCAGCAGCGTAGAAGGCGGAGCGAACACCGGGGAGCTGTTTTTT

j_call: TRBJ2-1
clone_size: once
d_call: TRBD2
v_call: TRBV2
cdr3_aa: CASRRLAGAYNEQFF
cdr3_nt: TGTGCCAGCAGGAGGCTAGCGGGGGCCTACAATGAGCAGTTCTTC

j_call: TRBJ1-5
clone_size: NA
d_call: TRBD1
v_call: TRBV28
cdr3_aa: CASSPGQLNQPQHF
cdr3_nt: TGTGCCAGCAGTCCGGGACAGTTGAATCAGCCCCAGCATTTT

j_call: TRBJ1-1
clone_size: NA
d_call: NA
v_call: TRBV11-2
cdr3_aa: CASSLGAGGEAFF
cdr3_nt: TGTGCCAGCAGCTTAGGCGCGGGAGGTGAAGCTTTCTTT

j_call: TRBJ2-1
clone_size: NA
d_call: TRBD2
v_call: TRBV7-6
cdr3_aa: CASNDRGLAGDNEQFF
cdr3_nt: TGTGCCAGCAACGACCGGGGACTAGCGGGGGACAATGAGCAGTTCTTC

j_call: TRBJ1-1
clone_size: NA
d_call: NA
v_call: TRBV18
cdr3_aa: CASSPREGETEAFF
cdr3_nt: TGTGCCAGCTCACCACGGGAAGGGGAAACTGAAGCTTTCTTT

j_call: TRBJ2-5
clone_size: few
d_call: NA
v_call: TRBV5-1
cdr3_aa: CASSSQETQYF
cdr3_nt: TGCGCCAGCAGCTCGCAAGAGACCCAGTACTTC

j_call: TRBJ2-6
clone_size: NA
d_call: NA
v_call: TRBV30
cdr3_aa: CAWSRKQHSGANVLTF
cdr3_nt: TGTGCCTGGAGTCGAAAACAGCACTCTGGGGCCAACGTCCTGACTTTC

j_call: TRBJ1-1
clone_size: NA
d_call: NA
v_call: TRBV6-1
cdr3_aa: CASAFRDINTEAFF
cdr3_nt: TGTGCCAGCGCCTTCCGGGACATTAACACTGAAGCTTTCTTT

j_call: TRBJ1-3
clone_size: NA
d_call: TRBD1
v_call: TRBV18
cdr3_aa: CASSPPGQGASGNTIYF
cdr3_nt: TGTGCCAGCTCACCCCCGGGGCAGGGGGCTTCTGGAAACACCATATATTTT

j_call: TRBJ2-5
clone_size: few
d_call: NA
v_call: TRBV6-1
cdr3_aa: CASQKQLQETQYF
cdr3_nt: TGTGCCAGCCAAAAACAGCTCCAAGAGACCCAGTACTTC

j_call: TRBJ2-7
clone_size: NA
d_call: NA
v_call: TRBV19
cdr3_aa: CASSADREDEQYF
cdr3_nt: TGTGCCAGTAGTGCTGACAGGGAGGACGAGCAGTACTTC

j_call: TRBJ2-1
clone_size: NA
d_call: TRBD2
v_call: TRBV5-1
cdr3_aa: CASSLAGVSSEQFF
cdr3_nt: TGCGCCAGCAGCCTAGCGGGAGTATCTAGTGAGCAGTTCTTC

j_call: TRBJ2-1
clone_size: NA
d_call: TRBD2
v_call: TRBV5-1
cdr3_aa: CASSPGLAGYNEQFF
cdr3_nt: TGCGCCAGCAGCCCGGGACTAGCGGGATACAATGAGCAGTTCTTC

j_call: TRBJ1-5
clone_size: NA
d_call: NA
v_call: TRBV2
cdr3_aa: CASTEGRTGNQPQHF
cdr3_nt: TGTGCCAGCACGGAGGGCAGAACCGGCAATCAGCCCCAGCATTTT

j_call: TRBJ2-3
clone_size: NA
d_call: TRBD2
v_call: TRBV10-1
cdr3_aa: CASSETAGGAQYF
cdr3_nt: TGCGCCAGCAGTGAGACGGCGGGAGGCGCGCAGTATTTT

j_call: TRBJ1-1
clone_size: once
d_call: TRBD1
v_call: TRBV7-9
cdr3_aa: CASSADRGTNTEAFF
cdr3_nt: TGTGCCAGCAGCGCGGACAGGGGGACGAACACTGAAGCTTTCTTT

j_call: TRBJ1-1
clone_size: NA
d_call: NA
v_call: TRBV7-8
cdr3_aa: CASSFDRPGEAFF
cdr3_nt: TGTGCCAGCAGCTTTGACAGGCCGGGCGAAGCTTTCTTT

j_call: TRBJ1-1
clone_size: NA
d_call: NA
v_call: TRBV18
cdr3_aa: CASSPIGGGGVTEAFF
cdr3_nt: TGTGCCAGCTCACCGATAGGTGGGGGAGGGGTCACTGAAGCTTTCTTT

j_call: TRBJ2-3
clone_size: NA
d_call: TRBD2
v_call: TRBV5-1
cdr3_aa: CASSNGLASTDTQYF
cdr3_nt: TGCGCCAGCAGCAACGGACTAGCGAGCACAGATACGCAGTATTTT

j_call: TRBJ1-5
clone_size: NA
d_call: NA
v_call: TRBV7-8
cdr3_aa: CASSLLGAGDDQPQHF
cdr3_nt: TGTGCCAGCAGCCTATTAGGGGCGGGGGATGATCAGCCCCAGCATTTT

j_call: TRBJ2-2
clone_size: few
d_call: TRBD2
v_call: TRBV7-3
cdr3_aa: CASSLPGLANGELFF
cdr3_nt: TGTGCCAGCAGCTTACCGGGACTAGCGAACGGGGAGCTGTTTTTT

j_call: TRBJ1-4
clone_size: NA
d_call: NA
v_call: TRBV10-2
cdr3_aa: CASSVGGATTNEKLFF
cdr3_nt: TGCGCCAGCAGCGTAGGCGGGGCGACAACTAATGAAAAACTGTTTTTT

j_call: TRBJ1-5
clone_size: NA
d_call: TRBD1
v_call: TRBV6-5
cdr3_aa: CASSLTGGKSNQPQHF
cdr3_nt: TGTGCCAGCAGTTTGACAGGGGGCAAAAGCAATCAGCCCCAGCATTTT

j_call: TRBJ2-1
clone_size: NA
d_call: TRBD2
v_call: TRBV7-2
cdr3_aa: CASSSSGSGYNEQFF
cdr3_nt: TGTGCCAGCAGCTCTAGCGGGAGTGGTTACAATGAGCAGTTCTTC

j_call: TRBJ1-2
clone_size: once
d_call: NA
v_call: TRBV15
cdr3_aa: CATSRARTDGYTF
cdr3_nt: TGTGCCACCAGCAGAGCCAGGACAGATGGCTACACCTTC

j_call: TRBJ2-3
clone_size: NA
d_call: TRBD2
v_call: TRBV27
cdr3_aa: CASSTLGLAGLDTQYF
cdr3_nt: TGTGCCAGCAGCACCTTGGGACTAGCGGGGTTAGATACGCAGTATTTT

j_call: TRBJ1-4
clone_size: NA
d_call: TRBD1
v_call: TRBV5-1
cdr3_aa: CASSLGTGRNWDEKLFF
cdr3_nt: TGCGCCAGCAGCTTGGGGACAGGGAGGAATTGGGATGAAAAACTGTTTTTT